This TCR beta chain was identified in a study of cytomegalovirus exposure and HLA in healthy donors. Study-wide points: Follow-up analysis later connected one missense variant in DCLRE1C with trimming of TCR beta V- and J-genes. Most TCR sequences proved rare, with some public TCRs found in many donors.

With 60 Vbeta and 13 Jbeta primers, the PCR was carried out. The assay was immunoSEQ multiplex PCR, and TCRdb's table has in-frame clones only and misses some. The sample shows 90,000 to 150,000 clones, approximately 80% of them seen only once. This clone was seen a few times. Its antigen is unknown. The CDR3 has 13 amino acids. Germline V gene sequence: CDR1 ENHRY, CDR2 SYGVKD. The trim removed 0 bases at V and 7 bases at J, leaving 0 bases unmatched. The specimen sequenced was PBMCs. The chain joins TRBV10-3 to TRBJ1-2; TRBD1 agrees at 9 bases. The sequence was obtained from a man aged 45-65 years in good health and CMV-seronegative. The CDR3 DNA follows: TGTGCCATCAGTGAGTCGGGACAGGGTGGCTACACCTTC. Translating gives CAISESGQGGYTF.